Below, one T cell receptor beta chain is given with its context. The use of genomic DNA as template underpinned the TCR beta VDJ and CDR3 profiling. Via MiXCR, TCRdb re-called the reads, giving one row per CDR3 protein. The sample has approximately 170,000 distinct CDR3 sequences, about 45% seen once; the top ten hold 3.2%. The sample comes from a study of CD8+CD57+ T cells in acquired aplastic anemia. On the study more broadly: Sorted cells (CD4+ and CD8+) yielded DNA amounts that averaged approximately 3.2 ug.

V was trimmed by 2 bases and J by 7 bases, leaving 11 bases between them. Germline CDR1 reads MGHDK; CDR2 reads SYGVNS. This CDR3 region has 13 residues. Those patients picked for sequencing had displayed CD8+CD57+ cell expansion on flow cytometry. This clonotype was sampled from a human donor with aplastic anemia. This rearrangement joins TRBV25-1 to TRBJ1-1; possibly TRBD1 for D (6 bases). The specimen sequenced was sorted CD4+, CD8+, or CD8+CD57+ T cells (not recorded which) from PBMCs. CDR3 in amino acids: CASSEHHRDEAFF. As DNA, the CDR3 is TGTGCCAGCAGTGAACACCACAGGGATGAAGCTTTCTTT. Full variable domain (remainder filled in from reference TRBV25-1 and TRBJ1-1): EADIYQTPRYLVIGTGKKITLECSQTMGHDKMYWYQQDPGMELHLIHYSYGVNSTEKGDLSSESTVSRIRTEHFPLTLESARPSHTSQYLCASSEHHRDEAFFGQGTRLTVV.